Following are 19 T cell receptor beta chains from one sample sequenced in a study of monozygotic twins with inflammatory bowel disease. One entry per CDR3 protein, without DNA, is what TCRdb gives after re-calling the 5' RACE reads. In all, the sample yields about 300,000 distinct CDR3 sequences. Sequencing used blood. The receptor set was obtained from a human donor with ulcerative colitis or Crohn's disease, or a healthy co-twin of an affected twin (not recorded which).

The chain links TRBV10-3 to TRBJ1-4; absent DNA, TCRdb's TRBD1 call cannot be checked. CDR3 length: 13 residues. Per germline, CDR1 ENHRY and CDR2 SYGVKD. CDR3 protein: CAIRGETVEKLFF.

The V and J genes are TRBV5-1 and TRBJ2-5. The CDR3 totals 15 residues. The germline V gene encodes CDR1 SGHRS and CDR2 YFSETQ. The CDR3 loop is CASSLASGYQETQYF. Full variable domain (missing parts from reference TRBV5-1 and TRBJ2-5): KAGVTQTPRYLIKTRGQQVTLSCSPISGHRSVSWYQQTPGQGLQFLFEYFSETQRNKGNFPGRFSGRQFSNSRSEMNVSTLELGDSALYLCASSLASGYQETQYFGPGTRLLVL.

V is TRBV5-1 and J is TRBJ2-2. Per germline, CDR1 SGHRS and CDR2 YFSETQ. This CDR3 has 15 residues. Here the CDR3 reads CASSLLQDIPGELFF.

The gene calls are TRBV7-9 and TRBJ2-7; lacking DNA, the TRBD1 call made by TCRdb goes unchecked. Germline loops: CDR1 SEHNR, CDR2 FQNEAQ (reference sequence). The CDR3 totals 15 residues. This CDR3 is CASSHLTGKVGEQYF.

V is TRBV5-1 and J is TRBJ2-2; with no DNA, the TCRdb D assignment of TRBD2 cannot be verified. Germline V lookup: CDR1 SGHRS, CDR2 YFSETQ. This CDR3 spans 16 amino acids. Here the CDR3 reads CASSPRRTSNTGELFF.

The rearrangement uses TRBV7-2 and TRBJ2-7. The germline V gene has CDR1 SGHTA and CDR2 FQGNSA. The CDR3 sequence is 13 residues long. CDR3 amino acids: CASSPKINHEQYF.

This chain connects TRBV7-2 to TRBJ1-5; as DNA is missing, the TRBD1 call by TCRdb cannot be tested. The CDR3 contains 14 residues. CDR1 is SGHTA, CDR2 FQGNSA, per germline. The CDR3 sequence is CASSQTSWGRTQHF.

The CDR3 loop reads CASSGSYNSPLHF. The gene calls are TRBV27 and TRBJ1-6. CDR3 size: 13 residues. Germline CDR1 MNHEY, CDR2 SMNVEV (reference sequence).

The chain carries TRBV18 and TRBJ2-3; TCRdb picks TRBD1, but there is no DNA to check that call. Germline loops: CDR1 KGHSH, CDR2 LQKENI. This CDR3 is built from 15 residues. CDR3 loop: CASSPGTGYGDTQYF.

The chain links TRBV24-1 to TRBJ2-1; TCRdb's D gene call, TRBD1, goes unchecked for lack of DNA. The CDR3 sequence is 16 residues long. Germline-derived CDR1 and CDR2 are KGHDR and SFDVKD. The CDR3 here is CATSDFGTGSYNEQFF.

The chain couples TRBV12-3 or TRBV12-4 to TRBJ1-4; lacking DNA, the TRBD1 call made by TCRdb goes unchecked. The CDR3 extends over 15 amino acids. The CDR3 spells CASSLGGPTNEKLFF.

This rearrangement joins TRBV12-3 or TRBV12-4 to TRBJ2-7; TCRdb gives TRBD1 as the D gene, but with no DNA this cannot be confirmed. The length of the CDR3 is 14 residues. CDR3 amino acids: CASKRQGSSYEQYF.

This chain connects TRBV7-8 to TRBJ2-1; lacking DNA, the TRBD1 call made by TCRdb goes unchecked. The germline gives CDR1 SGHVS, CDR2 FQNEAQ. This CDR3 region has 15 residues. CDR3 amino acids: CASSWGGASYNEQFF. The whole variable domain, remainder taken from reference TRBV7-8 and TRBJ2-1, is GAGVSQSPRYKVAKRGQDVALRCDPISGHVSLFWYQQALGQGPEFLTYFQNEAQLDKSGLPSDRFFAERPEGSVSTLKIQRTQQEDSAVYLCASSWGGASYNEQFFGPGTRLTVL.

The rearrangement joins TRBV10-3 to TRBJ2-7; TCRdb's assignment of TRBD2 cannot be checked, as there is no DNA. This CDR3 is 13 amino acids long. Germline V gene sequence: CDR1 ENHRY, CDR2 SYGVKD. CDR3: CAMGLAGGYEQYF.

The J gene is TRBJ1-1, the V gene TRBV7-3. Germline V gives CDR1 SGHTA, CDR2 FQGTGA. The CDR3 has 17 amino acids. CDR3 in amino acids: CASSLFHGESQNTEAFF.

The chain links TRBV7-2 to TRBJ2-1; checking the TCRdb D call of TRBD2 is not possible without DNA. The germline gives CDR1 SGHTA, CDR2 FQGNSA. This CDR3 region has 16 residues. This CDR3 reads CASSSPSWNIRNEQFF.

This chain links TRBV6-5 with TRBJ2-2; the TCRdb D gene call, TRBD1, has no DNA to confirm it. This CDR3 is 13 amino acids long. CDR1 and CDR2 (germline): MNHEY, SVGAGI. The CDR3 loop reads CASTARGAGELFF.

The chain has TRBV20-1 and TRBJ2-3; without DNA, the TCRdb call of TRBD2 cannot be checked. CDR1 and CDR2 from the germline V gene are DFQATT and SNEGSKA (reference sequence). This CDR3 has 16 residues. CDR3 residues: CSAQSVAGGTLNTQYF.

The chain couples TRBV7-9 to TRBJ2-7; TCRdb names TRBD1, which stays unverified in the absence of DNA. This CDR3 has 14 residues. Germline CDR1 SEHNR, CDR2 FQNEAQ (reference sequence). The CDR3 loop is CASSPPTIGGEQYF. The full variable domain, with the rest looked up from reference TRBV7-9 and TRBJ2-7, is DTGVSQNPRHKITKRGQNVTFRCDPISEHNRLYWYRQTLGQGPEFLTYFQNEAQLEKSRLLSDRFSAERPKGSFSTLEIQRTEQGDSAMYLCASSPPTIGGEQYFGPGTRLTVT.